This TCR beta chain was recovered during a study of tumor T cells in aggressive B-cell lymphoma. Measured with immunoSEQ multiplex PCR; TCRdb has only the in-frame clones, and not every one. The data contain about 3,300 clones, about 89% of them singletons. This TCR was sampled from an adult with diffuse large B cell lymphoma. Sequenced: tumor tissue.

CDR3 loop: CASSADSRAGGMPDTQYF. In DNA form, the CDR3 reads TGTGCCAGCAGCGCGGACAGTCGAGCGGGAGGGATGCCAGATACGCAGTATTTT. The chain is built from TRBV5-6 and TRBJ2-3; 10 bases are a match to TRBD2. V dropped 4 bases and J dropped 4; count of bases not matched to a gene: 15. The CDR3 spans 18 residues. The germline gives CDR1 SGHDT, CDR2 YYEEEE.